A single sample is the source of the 21 T cell receptor beta chains below, sequenced in a study of cytomegalovirus exposure and HLA in healthy donors. PCR involved 60 Vbeta and 13 Jbeta primers. Produced via immunoSEQ multiplex PCR; TCRdb's table is partial and in-frame only. The profile shows 95,000 to 150,000 clones, around four fifths of them singletons. Material: PBMCs. The receptors originated from a young man in good health and CMV-seropositive.

This rearrangement joins TRBV6-5 to TRBJ1-1; D not certain. The germline gives CDR1 MNHEY, CDR2 SVGAGI. The CDR3 length is 12 residues. Trimming cost V 5 bases and J 3 bases, with 7 bases left between them. The CDR3 here is CASSPGDTEAFF. The CDR3 coding sequence is TGTGCCAGCAGTCCCGGGGACACTGAAGCTTTCTTT.

This clone was observed a handful of times. This chain uses TRBV9 with TRBJ2-2, with D unresolved. The CDR3 consists of 16 residues. Germline assignment: CDR1 SGDLS and CDR2 YYNGEE. Trimming pared 4 bases from V and 6 bases from J, leaving 19 bases between. The CDR3 sequence is CASSYHGNGLAGELFF. DNA for the CDR3: TGTGCCAGCAGCTATCACGGAAATGGGCTCGCCGGGGAGCTGTTTTTT.

The CDR3 here is CASSEASRGYEQYF. The CDR3 bases are TGTGCCAGCAGTGAAGCAAGCAGGGGCTACGAGCAGTACTTC. This chain uses TRBV6-1 with TRBJ2-7; a weak D match, TRBD1 (6 bases). This CDR3 has 14 amino acids. The V and J ends lost 0 bases and 3 bases respectively, with 9 bases between them. Germline values: CDR1 MNHNS, CDR2 SASEGT.

The chain employs TRBV6-5 and TRBJ1-1, with D unclear. Germline CDR1 and CDR2: MNHEY and SVGAGI. Trimming shortened V by 8 bases and J by 0 bases, and 7 bases separated the two germline ends. The CDR3 totals 12 residues. CDR3 sequence reads: CASLDLNTEAFF. The CDR3 region has the DNA TGTGCCAGCTTGGACTTGAACACTGAAGCTTTCTTT.

This rearrangement joins TRBV21-1 to TRBJ1-1. TRBV21-1 counts as a pseudogene. This CDR3 has 17 amino acids. This CDR3 reads CASSKDGGIGVDTEAFF. CDR3 in DNA: TGTGCCAGCAGCAAAGACGGGGGAATAGGAGTGGACACTGAAGCTTTCTTT.

In the case of this clone: One end of the junction is discordant with germline, which a read error may explain. V usage is TRBV28 and J usage is TRBJ2-3, with D possibly matching TRBD2 (6 bases). The CDR3 is 14 amino acids. Germline assignment: CDR1 MDHEN and CDR2 SYDVKM. DNA for the CDR3: TGTGCCAGCGGTTTGCGGGGACGCGCAGATACGCAGTATTTT. Its protein product is CASGLRGRADTQYF.

V gene TRBV7-8 combines with J gene TRBJ2-2, with 7 bases fitting TRBD2. V gave up 2 bases and J gave up 9 bases; unmatched junction bases: 15. Germline V gene data show CDR1 as SGHVS and CDR2 as FQNEAQ. CDR3 length: 17 residues. Here the CDR3 DNA reads TGTGCCAGCAGCTTACTTGGGGAGGGGCCCACTCAAAGGGAGCTGTTTTTT. Translating it yields CASSLLGEGPTQRELFF.

There are a few counts of this clone. V usage is TRBV10-3 and J usage is TRBJ2-7; D not certain. The V end lost 6 bases, the J end lost 6 bases, and 12 bases lay between the germline ends. This CDR3 is built from 12 residues. Looked up from germline, CDR1 is ENHRY and CDR2 is SYGVKD. CDR3 region: CAIRAPSGEQYF. CDR3 coding DNA: TGTGCCATCAGGGCCCCATCGGGCGAGCAGTACTTC.

This clone has more than one count but fewer than ten. This chain connects TRBV6-1 to TRBJ1-2; D gene uncertain. Germline lookup yields CDR1 MNHNS and CDR2 SASEGT. The CDR3 covers 13 residues. V lost 6 bases and J lost 4, with 12 bases in between. The CDR3 loop is CASSPTGTYGYTF. In DNA form, the CDR3 reads TGTGCCAGCAGCCCAACGGGAACCTATGGCTACACCTTC.

This clone was counted once. Written as DNA, the CDR3 is TGCGCCAGCAGCCAAGATCCCTCCCTGGGGGGTTATAATTCACCCCTCCACTTT. Translated, it gives CASSQDPSLGGYNSPLHF. This chain links TRBV4-1 with TRBJ1-6; a weak D match, TRBD1 (5 bases). This CDR3 is 18 amino acids long. In germline, CDR1 is MGHRA, CDR2 YSYEKL. V shed 0 bases and J shed 4 bases, with 16 bases lying between them.

The CDR3 bases are TGTGCCAGCAGCGTAGGGGCTAGCGTTGAGACCCAGTACTTC. Translated, it gives CASSVGASVETQYF. The V and J genes are TRBV9 and TRBJ2-5; D perhaps matches TRBD2 (6 bases). The CDR3 loop spans 14 amino acids. Germline V gives CDR1 SGDLS, CDR2 YYNGEE. V lost 0 bases and J 5 bases, leaving 11 bases between the germline ends. Supplemented by reference TRBV9 and TRBJ2-5, the full variable domain reads DSGVTQTPKHLITATGQRVTLRCSPRSGDLSVYWYQQSLDQGLQFLIQYYNGEERAKGNILERFSAQQFPDLHSELNLSSLELGDSALYFCASSVGASVETQYFGPGTRLLVL.

In its sample, this clone was seen once. The sample carries other DNA sequences with the same CDR3. This sequence joins TRBV5-1 and TRBJ2-6; 10 positions match TRBD1. Trimming removed 0 bases from V and 0 bases from J; junction bases left unmatched: 0. Germline V gene data show CDR1 as SGHRS and CDR2 as YFSETQ. This CDR3 is 17 amino acids long. CDR3 in amino acids: CASSLGTGGSGANVLTF. The CDR3 nucleotides are TGCGCCAGCAGCTTGGGGACAGGGGGCTCTGGGGCCAACGTCCTGACTTTC.

The chain combines TRBV6-5 with TRBJ1-1; 7 bases map to TRBD1. V lost 6 bases, J lost 3 bases, and 7 bases stayed unmatched. The V gene's germline CDR1 is MNHEY and CDR2 SVGAGI. The CDR3 is 14 residues long. This CDR3 reads CASRLTGYDTEAFF. CDR3 sequence (DNA): TGTGCCAGCAGGTTGACAGGGTACGACACTGAAGCTTTCTTT.

V is TRBV7-2 and J is TRBJ2-7; 13 bases line up with TRBD2. With V trimmed by 6 bases and J by 5 bases, 7 bases remained unmatched. Per the germline V gene, CDR1 is SGHTA and CDR2 is FQGNSA. The CDR3 totals 15 residues. CDR3 DNA sequence: TGTGCCAGCAGACCAGGGACTAGCGGGGCCGACGAGCAGTACTTC. Residues: CASRPGTSGADEQYF.

This sequence joins TRBV11-3 and TRBJ2-7; 8 positions match TRBD2. The V segment lost 5 bases and the J segment 3 bases; nucleotides outside the gene matches: 3. CDR1 and CDR2 (germline): SGHNT, YENEEA. This CDR3 region has 13 residues. The CDR3 protein is CASSPGLDYEQYF. The CDR3 nucleotides read TGTGCCAGCAGCCCGGGACTAGACTACGAGCAGTACTTC.

CDR3 amino acids: CASRPGGVNTQYF. The CDR3 nucleotides read TGTGCCAGCCGACCGGGGGGCGTCAATACGCAGTATTTT. The chain carries TRBV28 and TRBJ2-3; D might be TRBD2 (7 bases). CDR1 and CDR2 (germline): MDHEN, SYDVKM. This CDR3 has 13 amino acids. With 8 bases removed from V and 7 bases from J, the gap between germline ends came to 16 bases.

V gene TRBV7-2 combines with J gene TRBJ1-5, with D tentatively TRBD1 (6 bases). Trimming shortened V by 8 bases and J by 6 bases, and 20 bases separated the two germline ends. The germline gives CDR1 SGHTA, CDR2 FQGNSA. The CDR3 runs to 15 residues. For the CDR3, the DNA is TGTGCCAGCTCCATGGGGCCAGGGGTGACTCAGCCCCAGCATTTT. Amino acids: CASSMGPGVTQPQHF.

The CDR3 loop reads CASSQVAADTQYF. DNA for the CDR3: TGTGCCAGCAGCCAAGTGGCGGCGGATACGCAGTATTTT. This chain uses TRBV4-2 with TRBJ2-3, with D unclear. Germline assignment: CDR1 LGHNA and CDR2 YNFKEQ. The V gene lost 1 base and the J gene lost 6 bases, with 8 bases spanning the gap. This CDR3 region has 13 residues.

V is TRBV6-1 and J is TRBJ1-6; D ambiguous. The germline gives CDR1 MNHNS, CDR2 SASEGT. The ends were cut back, 1 base at V and 6 bases at J, with 10 bases in the middle. CDR3 size: 15 residues. This CDR3 is CASSEGAGSNSPLHF. The CDR3 bases are TGTGCCAGCAGTGAAGGGGCAGGTTCTAATTCACCCCTCCACTTT.

This rearrangement joins TRBV6-5 to TRBJ1-2; 7 nucleotides line up with TRBD1. The germline gives CDR1 MNHEY, CDR2 SVGAGI. Trimming at V came to 0 bases and at J to 5 bases, leaving 9 bases not matched to a gene. This CDR3 is built from 16 residues. CDR3 protein: CASSYSNPGGIYGYTF. As DNA, the CDR3 is TGTGCCAGCAGTTACTCGAACCCAGGGGGTATTTATGGCTACACCTTC.

This chain uses TRBV7-2 with TRBJ1-1; the D gene is possibly TRBD1 (6 bases). Germline-derived CDR1 and CDR2 are SGHTA and FQGNSA. The germline V and J ends were trimmed by 5 bases and 4 bases, with 17 bases remaining between them. CDR3 length: 15 amino acids. The CDR3 DNA reads TGTGCCAGCAGCGCCCAGGGGTGGTACGGCACTGAAGCTTTCTTT. It translates to CASSAQGWYGTEAFF.